This T cell receptor beta chain was sequenced during a study of blood T cell repertoires in COVID-19. Germline assignment: CDR1 MNHEY and CDR2 SMNVEV (reference sequence). The CDR3 runs 16 residues. V gave up 0 bases and J gave up 10 bases; unmatched junction bases: 9. Patients at the Seattle site were enrolled during active infection and followed longitudinally. Clones were sequenced by immunoSEQ multiplex PCR, and TCRdb holds only the in-frame ones, with some missing. Seen here are about 320,000 clones, 89% observed once, and the top ten hold 11%. Input material: peripheral blood. The J gene is TRBJ1-6, the V gene TRBV27, with 7 positions matching TRBD1. This sequence originates from a woman in her 30s with COVID-19, enrolled during active disease. The CDR3 coding sequence is TGTGCCAGCAGTTTATCGATAACAGGGGTAAAATCACCCCTCCACTTT. It encodes CASSLSITGVKSPLHF.